A single sample gave rise to the 24 T cell receptor beta chains below, sequenced in a study of blood T cells in healthy people across ages. With a J-beta primer mix and a sample-barcoded 5' primer, a second PCR ran roughly 6 to 11 cycles. Each CDR3 protein gets one entry after TCRdb re-called the 5' RACE reads with MiXCR. The sample holds 600,000 to 850,000 distinct CDR3 sequences, roughly two fifths seen once. The sample was blood. These receptors were obtained from an older woman in good health.

This clonotype appeared many times. V usage is TRBV12-3 or TRBV12-4 and J usage is TRBJ2-3, with a tentative D call TRBD2 (5 bases). V lost 1 base, J lost 6 bases, and 17 bases lay in between. The CDR3 covers 16 residues. Written as DNA, the CDR3 is TGTGCCAGCAGTTTAGTCCGGGGTGAGGCAATCGATACGCAGTATTTT. Residues: CASSLVRGEAIDTQYF.

Only a few counts were recorded for this clonotype. V usage is TRBV29-1 and J usage is TRBJ2-3; TRBD2 matches at 7 bases. J gave up 4 bases and V 7 bases, and 14 bases lay outside the gene matches. In germline, CDR1 is SQVTM, CDR2 ANQGSEA. The CDR3 sequence is 15 residues long. DNA for the CDR3: TGCAGCGGGATTCCCGGGGGGTGGAGAGCAGATACGCAGTATTTT. Translated, it gives CSGIPGGWRADTQYF.

A remark on this clonotype: A much larger clone sits a single nucleotide away, making a read error possible. V and J are TRBV29-1 and TRBJ2-1; TRBD2 matches 10 bases. Germline V gene data show CDR1 as SQVTM and CDR2 as ANQGSEA. V shed 7 bases and J 6 bases; nucleotides not matched to a gene: 9. This CDR3 is built from 14 residues. The DNA for the CDR3 is TGCAGCGCCAGGAGCGGGGGGGCCGCCAATGAGCAGTTCTTC. This sequence encodes CSARSGGAANEQFF.

This sequence joins TRBV3-1 and TRBJ2-1; 11 nucleotides agree with TRBD2. This CDR3 is built from 15 residues. CDR1 and CDR2 (germline): LGHDT, YNNKEL (reference sequence). With 5 bases clipped from V and 8 bases from J, the junction kept 8 bases outside the gene matches. This chain's CDR3 is CASSYIAGGQDEQFF. As DNA, the CDR3 is TGTGCCAGCAGCTATATAGCGGGGGGGCAGGATGAGCAGTTCTTC.

The CDR3 sequence: CSANPSGRKETQYF. The CDR3 nucleotides are TGCAGTGCTAATCCTAGCGGGAGGAAAGAGACCCAGTACTTC. This chain uses TRBV20-1 with TRBJ2-5; 11 bases fit TRBD2. Germline V gene lookup returns CDR1 DFQATT and CDR2 SNEGSKA (reference sequence). This CDR3 has 14 residues. V lost 4 bases and J lost 3; bases outside the gene matches: 4.

In this sample, this clonotype turned up many times. The CDR3 reads CASSLVEQETQYF. The CDR3 DNA reads as TGTGCCAGCAGCTTAGTTGAACAAGAGACCCAGTACTTC. This rearrangement joins TRBV7-2 to TRBJ2-5; unclear D gene. Germline V gene sequence: CDR1 SGHTA, CDR2 FQGNSA. The CDR3 is 13 residues long. Trimming cost V 1 base and J 2 bases, with 5 bases left between them.

This clonotype showed up just a few times. The CDR3: CASRTGTGGYNEQFF. The CDR3 nucleotides are TGTGCCAGCAGAACCGGGACAGGGGGTTACAATGAGCAGTTCTTC. The genes are TRBV12-3 or TRBV12-4 and TRBJ2-1; TRBD1 matches 11 bases. This CDR3 has 15 amino acids. J gave up 4 bases and V 6 bases, and 5 bases lay outside the gene matches.

The V and J genes are TRBV6-5 and TRBJ1-2; 10 nucleotides agree with TRBD1. The CDR3 covers 14 residues. The V segment lost 6 bases and the J segment 8 bases; nucleotides outside the gene matches: 9. Germline lookup yields CDR1 MNHEY and CDR2 SVGAGI. This chain's CDR3 is CASRPRQGAGGYTF. CDR3 nucleotide sequence: TGTGCCAGCAGGCCTCGACAGGGGGCGGGGGGCTACACCTTC.

This clonotype was observed a few times. The chain couples TRBV20-1 to TRBJ1-2; unclear D gene. Trimming cost V 5 bases and J 5 bases, with 12 bases left between them. The CDR3 loop spans 12 amino acids. The germline gives CDR1 DFQATT, CDR2 SNEGSKA (reference sequence). CDR3 protein: CSAGEGGYGYTF. The CDR3 bases are TGCAGTGCTGGGGAAGGAGGTTATGGCTACACCTTC.

The chain has TRBV28 and TRBJ2-7; TRBD2 aligns across 7 bases. Gene TRBJ2-5 matches the end of the DNA better, so the J call may be wrong. The CDR3 runs to 16 residues. Germline V gene sequence: CDR1 MDHEN, CDR2 SYDVKM. The CDR3 spells CASSPPRASGMETQYF. CDR3 in DNA: TGTGCCAGCAGTCCACCCAGGGCGAGCGGGATGGAGACCCAGTACTTC.

This clonotype has at least ten counts. The chain combines TRBV7-9 with TRBJ1-2; D is unresolved. The CDR3 loop spans 12 amino acids. CDR1 and CDR2 from the germline V gene are SEHNR and FQNEAQ (reference sequence). V lost 1 base and J 7 bases, leaving 7 bases between the germline ends. The CDR3 protein is CASSLGFGGYTF. CDR3 coding DNA: TGTGCCAGCAGCTTAGGTTTTGGTGGCTACACCTTC.

Details on this clonotype: A read error may explain this, as a much larger clone is one base away. The V call is TRBV12-3 or TRBV12-4, the J call TRBJ2-5; 10 nucleotides line up with TRBD2. The CDR3 length is 16 residues. V was pared by 6 bases and J by 11 bases, with 18 bases of the junction left unmatched. CDR3 nucleotide sequence: TGTGCCAGCAGACGAGCGGGAGGGTTCGTCGACAATGAGCAGTACTTC. Translated, it gives CASRRAGGFVDNEQYF.

This clonotype occurred a few times. The chain links TRBV2 to TRBJ2-7; a weak D match, TRBD2 (5 bases). Germline V gene lookup returns CDR1 SNHLY and CDR2 FYNNEI. V gave up 8 bases and J gave up 7 bases, with 18 bases separating them. This CDR3 spans 13 amino acids. CDR3 sequence reads: CASRGYTYNEQYF. Here the CDR3 DNA reads TGTGCCAGCCGGGGTTACACCTACAATGAGCAGTACTTC.

V and J are TRBV2 and TRBJ2-5; 10 nucleotides align to TRBD2. This CDR3 contains 13 residues. V lost 6 bases, J lost 11 bases, and 9 bases stayed unmatched. Germline V lookup: CDR1 SNHLY, CDR2 FYNNEI. The CDR3 DNA reads TGTGCCAGCAGAGCGGGAGGGCCGGTTGAGCAGTACTTC. Translated: CASRAGGPVEQYF. The full variable domain, completed using reference TRBV2 and TRBJ2-5, is EPEVTQTPSHQVTQMGQEVILRCVPISNHLYFYWYRQILGQKVEFLVSFYNNEISEKSEIFDDQFSVERPDGSNFTLKIRSTKLEDSAMYFCASRAGGPVEQYFGPGTRLLVL.

The chain uses TRBV18 and TRBJ2-5; D might be TRBD1 (5 bases). Germline loops: CDR1 KGHSH, CDR2 LQKENI. Trimming removed 3 bases at V and 2 bases at J, with 10 bases between. This CDR3 region has 14 residues. CDR3 sequence: CASSPDSAQETQYF. The CDR3 region has the DNA TGTGCCAGCTCACCCGACAGCGCACAAGAGACCCAGTACTTC.

This chain joins TRBV28 and TRBJ1-4; D remains unclear. Germline V gene sequence: CDR1 MDHEN, CDR2 SYDVKM. CDR3 length: 14 amino acids. Trimming pared 7 bases from V and 5 bases from J, leaving 14 bases between. The CDR3 spells CASTSPTGNEKLFF. CDR3 bases: TGTGCCAGCACCTCTCCGACCGGGAATGAAAAACTGTTTTTT.

The gene calls are TRBV20-1 and TRBJ2-7; tentative D call: TRBD2 (6 bases). Germline-derived CDR1 and CDR2 are DFQATT and SNEGSKA (reference sequence). V was clipped by 5 bases and J by 3 bases, with 23 bases between them. The CDR3 extends over 16 amino acids. The CDR3 nucleotides are TGCAGTGCTGATGGACGAGCGGGTACGGATCACTACGAGCAGTACTTC. Translation gives CSADGRAGTDHYEQYF.

The chain is built from TRBV10-3 and TRBJ2-5; D remains unclear. The end of the DNA is better explained by TRBJ2-7, so the J call may be wrong. This CDR3 is built from 14 residues. Germline values: CDR1 ENHRY, CDR2 SYGVKD. The CDR3 DNA reads TGTGCCATCAGTGGGAACCGAAGCTCCTACGAGCAGTACTTC. It codes for CAISGNRSSYEQYF.

The sample holds a few counts of this clonotype. The rearrangement uses TRBV27 and TRBJ2-1; weak D call: TRBD1 (6 bases). Judging by the DNA end, TRBJ2-7 fits better; the J call may be wrong. The germline CDR1 and CDR2 sequences are MNHEY and SMNVEV (reference sequence). The CDR3 is 15 amino acids. This CDR3 is CASSLGDTSHYEQYF. For the CDR3, the DNA is TGTGCCAGCAGTTTAGGGGACACTTCCCACTACGAGCAGTACTTC.

The gene calls are TRBV11-2 and TRBJ2-3; D call uncertain. Germline V gene lookup returns CDR1 SGHAT and CDR2 FQNNGV. The V end lost 7 bases, the J end lost 4 bases, and 9 bases lay between the germline ends. The CDR3 totals 12 residues. Written as DNA, the CDR3 is TGTGCCAGCACCCGAAATGCAGATACGCAGTATTTT. It specifies CASTRNADTQYF.

The V call is TRBV27, the J call TRBJ2-5, with D possibly matching TRBD2 (5 bases). Near its end, the DNA agrees better with TRBJ2-7, so the J call may be wrong. The CDR3 loop spans 14 amino acids. Germline V gene sequence: CDR1 MNHEY, CDR2 SMNVEV (reference sequence). This CDR3 reads CASSRTLAVHEQYF. CDR3 coding DNA: TGTGCCAGCAGTCGGACTCTAGCTGTCCACGAGCAGTACTTC.

This clonotype appeared a few times. The rearrangement links TRBV7-9 to TRBJ1-1, with D perhaps matching TRBD1 (6 bases). The CDR3 runs 14 residues. With 6 bases removed from V and 2 bases from J, the gap between germline ends came to 13 bases. The V gene's germline CDR1 is SEHNR and CDR2 FQNEAQ (reference sequence). In DNA, the CDR3 is TGTGCCAGCAGAAAAGGGGGTGCTAACACTGAAGCTTTCTTT. This codes for CASRKGGANTEAFF. The complete variable domain, with remaining parts taken from reference TRBV7-9 and TRBJ1-1, reads DTGVSQNPRHKITKRGQNVTFRCDPISEHNRLYWYRQTLGQGPEFLTYFQNEAQLEKSRLLSDRFSAERPKGSFSTLEIQRTEQGDSAMYLCASRKGGANTEAFFGQGTRLTVV.

This clonotype has only a few counts. The rearrangement uses TRBV29-1 and TRBJ2-3; 8 bases are a match to TRBD2. V was pared by 3 bases and J by 7 bases, with 6 bases of the junction left unmatched. Per the germline V gene, CDR1 is SQVTM and CDR2 is ANQGSEA. There are 13 residues in the CDR3. CDR3 nucleotide sequence: TGCAGCGTTGACGGGTCTAGCGGGTATACGCAGTATTTT. As protein: CSVDGSSGYTQYF.

The chain carries TRBV20-1 and TRBJ2-5, with TRBD2 matching 8 bases. The V gene end was trimmed by 3 bases and the J gene end by 5 bases; junction bases not matched to a gene: 5. This CDR3 region has 13 residues. CDR1 is DFQATT and CDR2 is SNEGSKA in the germline V gene (reference sequence). The CDR3 loop reads CSASGGGRETQYF. CDR3 coding DNA: TGCAGTGCTAGCGGGGGCGGGAGGGAGACCCAGTACTTC.